A selection of T cell receptor beta chains follows, all from one sample in a study of cytomegalovirus exposure and HLA in healthy donors. The repertoire was sequenced with immunoSEQ multiplex PCR; TCRdb's copy has only in-frame clones and lacks some. The table lists 220,000 or so clones, around 80% of them singletons, with about 1.7% in the top ten. The sample comprised PBMCs. The receptors here all came from a man over 45 in good health and CMV-seronegative. The CDR3 runs from the conserved cysteine through the conserved F or W. Fields, in order: CDR3 protein, CDR3 DNA, V gene, D gene, clone size, J gene. The D gene is left open where the match is weak. Clone sizes are given selectively: once, few, many, or a class where the clone is expanded.

cdr3_aa: CASSQVGLERGGDTEAFF; cdr3_nt: TGCGCCAGCAGCCAAGTGGGATTGGAGCGGGGGGGAGACACTGAAGCTTTCTTT; v_call: TRBV4-1; d_call: -; clone_size: -; j_call: TRBJ1-1
cdr3_aa: CASSLGQGYYEQYF; cdr3_nt: TGTGCCAGCAGCCTGGGACAGGGGTACTACGAGCAGTACTTC; v_call: TRBV7-2; d_call: TRBD1; clone_size: -; j_call: TRBJ2-7
cdr3_aa: CASSLGGTGDYEQFF; cdr3_nt: TGTGCCAGCAGCTTAGGGGGGACAGGGGACTATGAGCAGTTCTTC; v_call: TRBV7-6; d_call: TRBD1; clone_size: -; j_call: TRBJ2-1
cdr3_aa: CASSEGGFRAGANVLTF; cdr3_nt: TGTGCCAGCAGTGAGGGGGGGTTTCGGGCTGGGGCCAACGTCCTGACTTTC; v_call: TRBV10-3; d_call: -; clone_size: -; j_call: TRBJ2-6
cdr3_aa: CASSTFRGSGANVLTF; cdr3_nt: TGTGCCAGCTCTACCTTTAGGGGCTCTGGGGCCAACGTCCTGACTTTC; v_call: TRBV18; d_call: -; clone_size: few; j_call: TRBJ2-6
cdr3_aa: CAISLDREYLNYGYTF; cdr3_nt: TGTGCCATCAGTTTGGACAGGGAATACTTAAACTATGGCTACACCTTC; v_call: TRBV10-3; d_call: TRBD1; clone_size: -; j_call: TRBJ1-2
cdr3_aa: CASSATSGGAGEQFF; cdr3_nt: TGTGCCAGCAGTGCCACTAGCGGGGGGGCAGGGGAGCAGTTCTTC; v_call: TRBV6-1; d_call: TRBD2; clone_size: -; j_call: TRBJ2-1
cdr3_aa: CASSETGAGYGYTF; cdr3_nt: TGTGCCAGCAGCGAGACAGGGGCGGGGTATGGCTACACCTTC; v_call: TRBV2; d_call: TRBD1; clone_size: few; j_call: TRBJ1-2
cdr3_aa: CASSPGWNQETQYF; cdr3_nt: TGTGCCAGCAGCCCCGGGTGGAATCAGGAGACCCAGTACTTC; v_call: TRBV6-5; d_call: -; clone_size: -; j_call: TRBJ2-5
cdr3_aa: CASTNAYEQYF; cdr3_nt: TGTGCCAGCACTAACGCCTACGAGCAGTACTTC; v_call: TRBV6-5; d_call: -; clone_size: few; j_call: TRBJ2-7
cdr3_aa: CASSPGGGVNYGYTF; cdr3_nt: TGTGCCAGCAGCCCTGGAGGGGGGGTGAACTATGGCTACACCTTC; v_call: TRBV7-2; d_call: -; clone_size: few; j_call: TRBJ1-2
cdr3_aa: CATSRDRGLATEAFF; cdr3_nt: TGTGCCACCAGCAGAGATAGAGGGTTGGCCACTGAAGCTTTCTTT; v_call: TRBV15; d_call: -; clone_size: -; j_call: TRBJ1-1
cdr3_aa: CASSSLAGGGFTYEQYF; cdr3_nt: TGTGCCAGCAGCTCACTAGCGGGAGGGGGGTTTACCTACGAGCAGTACTTC; v_call: TRBV13; d_call: TRBD2; clone_size: -; j_call: TRBJ2-7
cdr3_aa: CASGINQGAQYF; cdr3_nt: TGTGCTAGTGGTATCAATCAGGGCGCCCAGTACTTC; v_call: TRBV12-5; d_call: -; clone_size: -; j_call: TRBJ2-5
cdr3_aa: CASSSDRLFSTEAFF; cdr3_nt: TGTGCCAGCAGTAGTGACAGACTGTTTAGCACTGAAGCTTTCTTT; v_call: TRBV27; d_call: -; clone_size: -; j_call: TRBJ1-1
cdr3_aa: CASSVARGGWDYGYTF; cdr3_nt: TGTGCCAGCAGCGTAGCTCGAGGGGGCTGGGACTATGGCTACACCTTC; v_call: TRBV9; d_call: TRBD1; clone_size: once; j_call: TRBJ1-2
cdr3_aa: CASSRWTGTNSGANVLTF; cdr3_nt: TGTGCCAGCAGCCGGTGGACAGGAACCAACTCTGGGGCCAACGTCCTGACTTTC; v_call: TRBV5-6; d_call: TRBD1; clone_size: -; j_call: TRBJ2-6
cdr3_aa: CASSLGQGVETQYF; cdr3_nt: TGTGCCAGTAGTCTCGGACAGGGCGTCGAGACCCAGTACTTC; v_call: TRBV19; d_call: TRBD1; clone_size: -; j_call: TRBJ2-5
cdr3_aa: CASSSLNQPQHF; cdr3_nt: TGTGCCAGCAGCTCACTCAATCAGCCCCAGCATTTT; v_call: TRBV5-5; d_call: -; clone_size: -; j_call: TRBJ1-5
cdr3_aa: CATSRQKETQYF; cdr3_nt: TGTGCCACCAGCAGACAAAAAGAGACCCAGTACTTC; v_call: TRBV15; d_call: -; clone_size: -; j_call: TRBJ2-5
cdr3_aa: CASSKTDRGYYNEQFF; cdr3_nt: TGTGCCAGCAGTAAGACCGACAGGGGTTACTACAATGAGCAGTTCTTC; v_call: TRBV27; d_call: TRBD1; clone_size: -; j_call: TRBJ2-1
cdr3_aa: CASSLDRAYTEAFF; cdr3_nt: TGTGCCAGCAGCTTGGACAGGGCTTATACTGAAGCTTTCTTT; v_call: TRBV5-4; d_call: -; clone_size: -; j_call: TRBJ1-1
cdr3_aa: CASSGQGNTEAFF; cdr3_nt: TGTGCCAGCAGTGGACAGGGCAACACTGAAGCTTTCTTT; v_call: TRBV2; d_call: TRBD1; clone_size: -; j_call: TRBJ1-1
cdr3_aa: CASSRGLAGAQYEQYF; cdr3_nt: TGTGCCAGCAGTCGTGGACTAGCGGGAGCTCAATACGAGCAGTACTTC; v_call: TRBV27; d_call: TRBD2; clone_size: -; j_call: TRBJ2-7
cdr3_aa: CASSLALAGIDEQFF; cdr3_nt: TGTGCCAGCAGTTTGGCACTAGCGGGAATCGATGAGCAGTTCTTC; v_call: TRBV27; d_call: TRBD2; clone_size: -; j_call: TRBJ2-1
cdr3_aa: CASSLDQGETQYF; cdr3_nt: TGCGCCAGCAGCTTGGACCAGGGGGAGACCCAGTACTTC; v_call: TRBV5-1; d_call: -; clone_size: -; j_call: TRBJ2-5
cdr3_aa: CAWSVGTVLYEQYF; cdr3_nt: TGTGCCTGGAGTGTCGGGACAGTACTCTACGAGCAGTACTTC; v_call: TRBV30; d_call: TRBD1; clone_size: -; j_call: TRBJ2-7
cdr3_aa: CASSTQGQGVRNYGYTF; cdr3_nt: TGTGCCAGCAGTACCCAGGGACAGGGGGTTCGAAACTATGGCTACACCTTC; v_call: TRBV28; d_call: TRBD1; clone_size: -; j_call: TRBJ1-2
cdr3_aa: CASSIQEGRVYSGYTF; cdr3_nt: TGTGCCAGTAGTATACAGGAGGGGCGGGTATATTCTGGCTACACCTTC; v_call: TRBV19; d_call: -; clone_size: -; j_call: TRBJ1-2
cdr3_aa: CASSFSTSGTLYEQYF; cdr3_nt: TGTGCCAGCAGCTTTTCGACTAGCGGGACCCTCTACGAGCAGTACTTC; v_call: TRBV11-1; d_call: TRBD2; clone_size: -; j_call: TRBJ2-7
cdr3_aa: CAISEGEWYQERNTIYF; cdr3_nt: TGTGCCATCAGTGAGGGGGAGTGGTACCAGGAAAGAAACACCATATATTTT; v_call: TRBV10-3; d_call: -; clone_size: -; j_call: TRBJ1-3
cdr3_aa: CASSFYPGIDTGELFF; cdr3_nt: TGTGCCAGCAGCTTTTATCCGGGGATCGACACCGGGGAGCTGTTTTTT; v_call: TRBV5-8; d_call: -; clone_size: few; j_call: TRBJ2-2
cdr3_aa: CASSLTPGDYGYTF; cdr3_nt: TGTGCCAGCAGCTTAACCCCAGGGGACTATGGCTACACCTTC; v_call: TRBV7-3; d_call: -; clone_size: few; j_call: TRBJ1-2
cdr3_aa: CASSLRQVNTEAFF; cdr3_nt: TGTGCCAGCAGCTTAAGACAGGTGAACACTGAAGCTTTCTTT; v_call: TRBV7-2; d_call: -; clone_size: -; j_call: TRBJ1-1
cdr3_aa: CASSSQAGVWYEQYF; cdr3_nt: TGTGCCAGCAGCTCCCAAGCGGGAGTTTGGTACGAGCAGTACTTC; v_call: TRBV5-4; d_call: TRBD2; clone_size: -; j_call: TRBJ2-7
cdr3_aa: CASSRDRATAYEQYF; cdr3_nt: TGTGCCAGCAGCCGAGACAGGGCCACCGCCTACGAGCAGTACTTC; v_call: TRBV5-4; d_call: TRBD1; clone_size: -; j_call: TRBJ2-7
cdr3_aa: CASSPLRTSAFQETQYF; cdr3_nt: TGTGCCAGCTCACCATTGAGGACTAGCGCCTTCCAAGAGACCCAGTACTTC; v_call: TRBV18; d_call: TRBD2; clone_size: few; j_call: TRBJ2-5
cdr3_aa: CARQGGSNYGYTF; cdr3_nt: TGTGCCAGACAGGGGGGAAGTAACTATGGCTACACCTTC; v_call: TRBV19; d_call: TRBD1; clone_size: few; j_call: TRBJ1-2
cdr3_aa: CASSLNGFNTEAFF; cdr3_nt: TGTGCCAGCAGCTTAAACGGGTTTAACACTGAAGCTTTCTTT; v_call: TRBV7-3; d_call: -; clone_size: -; j_call: TRBJ1-1
cdr3_aa: CASSFIRVWNTEAFF; cdr3_nt: TGTGCCAGCAGCTTTATTCGTGTTTGGAACACTGAAGCTTTCTTT; v_call: TRBV5-6; d_call: -; clone_size: -; j_call: TRBJ1-1
cdr3_aa: CASSLAKSNEQFF; cdr3_nt: TGTGCCAGCAGCTTAGCTAAATCCAATGAGCAGTTCTTC; v_call: TRBV7-9; d_call: -; clone_size: -; j_call: TRBJ2-1
cdr3_aa: CSVFHRGQGYEQYF; cdr3_nt: TGCAGCGTATTCCACCGGGGACAAGGGTACGAGCAGTACTTC; v_call: TRBV29-1; d_call: -; clone_size: -; j_call: TRBJ2-7
cdr3_aa: CASSKEGPWAVNTEAFF; cdr3_nt: TGTGCCAGCAGCAAGGAGGGCCCTTGGGCCGTGAACACTGAAGCTTTCTTT; v_call: TRBV21-1; d_call: -; clone_size: -; j_call: TRBJ1-1
cdr3_aa: CASRDRGYTEAFF; cdr3_nt: TGTGCCAGCAGGGACAGGGGCTACACTGAAGCTTTCTTT; v_call: TRBV2; d_call: TRBD1; clone_size: once; j_call: TRBJ1-1
cdr3_aa: CASSLDGGNQPQHF; cdr3_nt: TGCGCCAGCAGCTTAGACGGGGGCAATCAGCCCCAGCATTTT; v_call: TRBV5-1; d_call: -; clone_size: once; j_call: TRBJ1-5
cdr3_aa: CASRDRDRAYEQYF; cdr3_nt: TGTGCCAGCAGGGACCGGGACAGGGCATACGAGCAGTACTTC; v_call: TRBV7-8; d_call: TRBD1; clone_size: -; j_call: TRBJ2-7
cdr3_aa: CASSQEGGQGEKLFF; cdr3_nt: TGTGCCAGCAGCCAAGAAGGCGGACAGGGTGAAAAACTGTTTTTT; v_call: TRBV4-2; d_call: TRBD1; clone_size: -; j_call: TRBJ1-4
cdr3_aa: CASSQWGLAGWTGELFF; cdr3_nt: TGTGCCAGCAGCCAATGGGGACTAGCGGGATGGACCGGGGAGCTGTTTTTT; v_call: TRBV7-8; d_call: TRBD2; clone_size: -; j_call: TRBJ2-2
cdr3_aa: CASSVVGGLDYNEQFF; cdr3_nt: TGTGCCAGCAGCGTAGTGGGGGGACTAGATTACAATGAGCAGTTCTTC; v_call: TRBV9; d_call: TRBD2; clone_size: few; j_call: TRBJ2-1
cdr3_aa: CASSQARGETAEQFF; cdr3_nt: TGTGCCAGCAGCCAGGCGCGGGGGGAGACTGCTGAGCAGTTCTTC; v_call: TRBV14; d_call: TRBD2; clone_size: -; j_call: TRBJ2-1
cdr3_aa: CVSRDRVPDTQYF; cdr3_nt: TGTGTCAGCAGGGACAGGGTCCCAGATACGCAGTATTTT; v_call: TRBV2; d_call: TRBD1; clone_size: once; j_call: TRBJ2-3
cdr3_aa: CASSMGLAVYNEQFF; cdr3_nt: TGTGCCAGCAGCATGGGACTAGCGGTATACAATGAGCAGTTCTTC; v_call: TRBV6-5; d_call: TRBD2; clone_size: -; j_call: TRBJ2-1
cdr3_aa: CASSWEPSGTGIGQYF; cdr3_nt: TGCGCCAGCAGCTGGGAACCCTCCGGGACAGGGATTGGGCAGTACTTC; v_call: TRBV5-1; d_call: TRBD1; clone_size: -; j_call: TRBJ2-7
cdr3_aa: CASSVGKSYGYTF; cdr3_nt: TGTGCCAGCAGTGTTGGCAAATCCTATGGCTACACCTTC; v_call: TRBV25-1; d_call: -; clone_size: -; j_call: TRBJ1-2
cdr3_aa: CASSQAGDYTGELFF; cdr3_nt: TGTGCCAGCAGCCAAGCGGGGGATTACACCGGGGAGCTGTTTTTT; v_call: TRBV4-2; d_call: -; clone_size: -; j_call: TRBJ2-2
cdr3_aa: CASGESSYNEQFF; cdr3_nt: TGTGCCAGTGGGGAGAGCTCCTACAATGAGCAGTTCTTC; v_call: TRBV19; d_call: -; clone_size: -; j_call: TRBJ2-1
cdr3_aa: CAWDRGGTYEQYF; cdr3_nt: TGTGCCTGGGATAGGGGGGGGACCTACGAGCAGTACTTC; v_call: TRBV30; d_call: -; clone_size: -; j_call: TRBJ2-7
cdr3_aa: CASSMMAGGYYGYTF; cdr3_nt: TGTGCCAGTAGTATGATGGCAGGGGGCTACTATGGCTACACCTTC; v_call: TRBV19; d_call: TRBD1; clone_size: -; j_call: TRBJ1-2
cdr3_aa: CASSWRDGWQSSYEQYF; cdr3_nt: TGTGCCAGCAGCTGGCGGGACGGCTGGCAGAGCTCCTACGAGCAGTACTTC; v_call: TRBV5-6; d_call: -; clone_size: -; j_call: TRBJ2-7
cdr3_aa: CASSIASWGHQGSEQYF; cdr3_nt: TGTGCCAGTAGTATAGCTTCCTGGGGACATCAAGGGAGCGAGCAGTACTTC; v_call: TRBV19; d_call: -; clone_size: -; j_call: TRBJ2-7